Shown below are 13 T cell receptor beta chains from a single sample sequenced in a study of blood T cell repertoires in COVID-19. Sequencing was performed with immunoSEQ multiplex PCR; in TCRdb, only in-frame clones are kept and a portion is missing. The sample lists approximately 390,000 clones, approximately 91% occurring once. Specimen: PBMCs or T cells enriched from blood (not recorded which). These receptors were collected from a woman between 40 and 50 years old with acute COVID-19.

The V gene is TRBV2, the J gene TRBJ2-2; TRBD2 aligns across 7 bases. J gave up 2 bases and V 6 bases, and 6 bases lay outside the gene matches. This CDR3 is built from 15 residues. Germline V gene lookup returns CDR1 SNHLY and CDR2 FYNNEI. The CDR3 reads CASRRGLPNTGELFF. The CDR3 nucleotides are TGTGCCAGCAGGCGGGGACTACCCAACACCGGGGAGCTGTTTTTT.

The rearrangement uses TRBV15 and TRBJ2-7; 8 bases map to TRBD1. The ends lost 5 bases at V and 5 bases at J; junction bases unmatched: 2. The CDR3 is 12 residues long. Germline-derived CDR1 and CDR2 are LNHNV and YYDKDF (reference sequence). In nucleotides, the CDR3 is TGTGCCACCAGCGCGGGACAGGACGAGCAGTACTTC. Amino acids: CATSAGQDEQYF.

This chain connects TRBV18 to TRBJ2-5, with unresolved D. This CDR3 is built from 14 residues. Germline V gene lookup returns CDR1 KGHSH and CDR2 LQKENI. V lost 4 bases, J lost 1 base, and 10 bases lay in between. CDR3 in amino acids: CASSLPTLQETQYF. The CDR3 DNA sequence: TGTGCCAGCTCACTACCGACTCTCCAAGAGACCCAGTACTTC.

This chain joins TRBV7-2 and TRBJ2-1; TRBD2 might be the D (7 bases). Per the germline V gene, CDR1 is SGHTA and CDR2 is FQGNSA. The CDR3 is made up of 15 amino acids. The ends were cut back, 5 bases at V and 10 bases at J, with 21 bases in the middle. The CDR3 protein is CASSTSGAGVGEQFF. CDR3 DNA sequence: TGTGCCAGCAGCACATCAGGGGCGGGGGTCGGCGAGCAGTTCTTC.

This clone occurred once. The chain recombines TRBV19 with TRBJ1-2, with a possible D match to TRBD1 (6 bases). The V end was cut by 6 bases, the J end by 7 bases, with 12 bases between. CDR3 length: 12 residues. Germline values: CDR1 LNHDA, CDR2 SQIVND (reference sequence). Here the CDR3 DNA reads TGTGCCAGTAGCGGACAGTCGTTTGGCTACACCTTC. It yields the protein CASSGQSFGYTF.

The gene calls are TRBV30 and TRBJ2-1, with 8 bases matching TRBD1. Germline CDR1 GTSNPN, CDR2 SVGIG (reference sequence). V was pared by 4 bases and J by 4 bases, with 3 bases of the junction left unmatched. CDR3 length: 13 residues. The CDR3 loop reads CAWNRQGYNEQFF. CDR3 bases: TGTGCCTGGAATCGACAGGGGTACAATGAGCAGTTCTTC.

V is TRBV2 and J is TRBJ1-1; possibly TRBD1 for D (6 bases). Trimming left V 4 bases short and J 0 bases short, with 9 bases between. CDR3 size: 14 residues. Germline V gives CDR1 SNHLY, CDR2 FYNNEI. CDR3 amino acids: CASSGGQMNTEAFF. In DNA form, the CDR3 reads TGTGCCAGCAGTGGAGGACAGATGAACACTGAAGCTTTCTTT.

The chain joins TRBV29-1 to TRBJ2-5; 7 bases are shared with TRBD1. V shed 4 bases, J shed 1 base, and the junction held 3 bases outside the gene matches. CDR3 length equals 13 residues. Germline V gives CDR1 SQVTM, CDR2 ANQGSEA. Here the CDR3 DNA reads TGCAGCGTTGTGGGACAGTTCCAAGAGACCCAGTACTTC. Its protein is CSVVGQFQETQYF.

The rearrangement joins TRBV7-6 to TRBJ1-5; D gene uncertain. The CDR3 has 13 amino acids. The germline V gene encodes CDR1 SGHVS and CDR2 FNYEAQ. V was cut by 5 bases and J by 6 bases, with 11 bases left in between. The CDR3 nucleotides read TGTGCCAGCAGCGAGCGCGGAGCTCAGCCCCAGCATTTT. Translated: CASSERGAQPQHF.

This chain links TRBV11-3 with TRBJ2-3; 8 nucleotides line up with TRBD2. Germline V gene lookup returns CDR1 SGHNT and CDR2 YENEEA. This CDR3 is built from 18 residues. V lost 0 bases and J lost 3; bases outside the gene matches: 11. The CDR3 DNA sequence: TGTGCCAGCAGCTTAGAGGGACTGCGGGGGGCCGGGACAGATACGCAGTATTTT. This translates into CASSLEGLRGAGTDTQYF.

The gene calls are TRBV30 and TRBJ1-1; D is unresolved. The V gene lost 0 bases and the J gene lost 7 bases, with 6 bases spanning the gap. The CDR3 loop spans 11 amino acids. CDR1 is GTSNPN, CDR2 SVGIG, per germline (reference sequence). This CDR3 is CAWSVSVEAFF. CDR3 DNA sequence: TGTGCCTGGAGTGTCTCAGTTGAAGCTTTCTTT.

The chain recombines TRBV3-1 (or the pseudogene TRBV3-2) with TRBJ2-1, with 11 bases identical to TRBD2. Germline V lookup: CDR1 LGHDT, CDR2 YNNKEL (reference sequence). The CDR3 has 14 residues. V dropped 4 bases and J dropped 6; count of bases not matched to a gene: 2. The CDR3 reads CASSRSGGANEQFF. The CDR3 DNA sequence: TGTGCCAGCAGCCGTAGCGGGGGGGCCAATGAGCAGTTCTTC.

The V call is TRBV12-3 or TRBV12-4, the J call TRBJ1-2, with D perhaps TRBD1 (6 bases). CDR3 length: 13 residues. V was trimmed by 5 bases and J by 7 bases, leaving 14 bases between them. Written as DNA, the CDR3 is TGTGCCAGCAGTCCCGACAGGTTAAGTGGCTACACCTTC. It encodes CASSPDRLSGYTF.